Listed here are 12 T cell receptor beta chains from one sample, sequenced in a study of T cells in Graves' hyperthyroidism and ophthalmopathy. TCR beta CDR3 region amplification was performed from RNA transcripts. Initially, a first-round RT-PCR of the TCR CDR3 employed the HTBI primer set. TCRdb recomputed calls from the multiplex PCR reads with MiXCR, one row per CDR3 protein. The top ten clones hold roughly 35% of a sample with 250,000 to 400,000 distinct CDR3 sequences, about an eighth of them seen once. What was sequenced was blood. The receptor set was obtained from a woman aged 40 to 55 with Graves' ophthalmopathy.

This clonotype was found many times. This chain uses TRBV10-3 with TRBJ1-2, with a weak D call TRBD1 (5 bases). Germline V gene data show CDR1 as ENHRY and CDR2 as SYGVKD. V gave up 2 bases and J gave up 4 bases, with 11 bases separating them. This CDR3 contains 14 residues. The CDR3 DNA sequence: TGTGCCATCAGTGAGGAAGGCAGGGCCTATGGCTACACCTTC. Translating it yields CAISEEGRAYGYTF.

This chain joins TRBV20-1 and TRBJ1-1; D possibly corresponds to TRBD1 (6 bases). The CDR3 length is 13 residues. V shed 6 bases and J shed 5 bases, with 16 bases lying between them. Germline CDR1 is DFQATT and CDR2 is SNEGSKA (reference sequence). The CDR3 bases are TGCAGTGCAGTAGGGGGGGCGGGGACTGAAGCTTTCTTT. Its translation: CSAVGGAGTEAFF.

In the case of this clonotype: A single base separates this from a much larger clone, so it may be a read error. V usage is TRBV5-5 and J usage is TRBJ2-3; D might be TRBD2 (6 bases). There are 15 residues in the CDR3. CDR1 and CDR2 (germline): SGHKS, YYEKEE (reference sequence). CDR3 DNA sequence: TGTGCCTGCAGCATCCGCGGGGCAGGGCCAGATACGCAGTATTTT. Its translation: CACSIRGAGPDTQYF.

The chain carries TRBV29-1 and TRBJ2-3; 8 bases agree with TRBD2. Germline CDR1 SQVTM, CDR2 ANQGSEA. The length of the CDR3 is 16 residues. The junction had 12 bases not matched to a gene; V was cut back by 5 bases and J by 2 bases. DNA for the CDR3: TGCAGCGTTCTTCTTTTGCCTAGCGGGCTCACAGATACGCAGTATTTT. It yields the protein CSVLLLPSGLTDTQYF.

This clonotype was detected many times. V is TRBV11-1 and J is TRBJ2-1; D may correspond to TRBD1 or TRBD2 (7 bases each). This CDR3 is built from 17 residues. Germline V gives CDR1 SGHAT, CDR2 FQDESV (reference sequence). Trimming pared 5 bases from V and 4 bases from J, leaving 21 bases between. In nucleotides, the CDR3 is TGTGCCAGCAGCCGCAGGGGGGGGACGGACCCTTACAATGAGCAGTTCTTC. Translated: CASSRRGGTDPYNEQFF.

This clonotype was picked up many times. The V and J genes are TRBV7-9 and TRBJ1-2; D is ambiguous. V gave up 2 bases and J gave up 9 bases, with 22 bases separating them. CDR1 is SEHNR and CDR2 is FQNEAQ in the germline V gene (reference sequence). The CDR3 totals 16 residues. Written as DNA, the CDR3 is TGTGCCAGCAGCTTACCGAGCAACGGGGAGGCCCTAAGCTACACCTTC. As protein: CASSLPSNGEALSYTF.

This clonotype was counted many times. This chain connects TRBV28 to TRBJ2-1; D is ambiguous. Germline CDR1 MDHEN, CDR2 SYDVKM. There are 12 residues in the CDR3. The V end lost 0 bases, the J end lost 7 bases, and 4 bases lay between the germline ends. CDR3 coding DNA: TGTGCCAGCAGTTTATGGAGAAATGAGCAGTTCTTC. Protein: CASSLWRNEQFF.

The sample holds many counts of this clonotype. The chain links TRBV5-6 to TRBJ1-2; 9 positions match TRBD1. J was trimmed by 10 bases and V by 0 bases; bases with no gene match: 1. The CDR3 extends over 12 amino acids. Germline V gene lookup returns CDR1 SGHDT and CDR2 YYEEEE. CDR3 sequence (DNA): TGTGCCAGCAGCTTGGGGACAGGGGACTACACCTTC. This sequence encodes CASSLGTGDYTF.

The chain joins TRBV2 to TRBJ1-4; D unclear. The CDR3 sequence is 14 residues long. Germline CDR1 and CDR2: SNHLY and FYNNEI. The ends were cut back, 7 bases at V and 5 bases at J, with 14 bases in the middle. The CDR3 sequence: CASTGSQLNEKLFF. CDR3 nucleotides: TGTGCCAGCACCGGGTCACAGTTGAATGAAAAACTGTTTTTT.

This clonotype was detected a few times. V gene TRBV4-1 combines with J gene TRBJ1-5; no definite D call. V dropped 1 base and J dropped 5 bases, with 9 bases sitting between them. The CDR3 runs 14 residues. The germline CDR1 and CDR2 sequences are MGHRA and YSYEKL. The CDR3 DNA sequence: TGCGCCAGCAGCCAAGTGCGGGGTTATCAGCCCCAGCATTTT. Translated: CASSQVRGYQPQHF.

This clonotype occurred many times. The J gene is TRBJ1-5, the V gene TRBV2; D call uncertain. V was trimmed by 2 bases and J by 0 bases, leaving 11 bases between them. CDR1 and CDR2 from the germline V gene are SNHLY and FYNNEI. This CDR3 is built from 16 residues. CDR3 region: CASSESSGYSNQPQHF. The CDR3, as DNA: TGTGCCAGCAGTGAAAGTAGTGGGTATAGCAATCAGCCCCAGCATTTT.

With respect to this clonotype: It may be a read error: a sequence one base away is much more abundant. V and J are TRBV6-1 and TRBJ1-1, with 10 bases lining up with TRBD1. This CDR3 comprises 15 residues. The germline CDR1 and CDR2 sequences are MNHNS and SASEGT. The chain's CDR3 is CASSDRTGGSTGAFF. CDR3 nucleotide sequence: TGTGCCAGCAGTGATCGGACAGGGGGGAGCACTGGAGCTTTCTTT.